The 18 T cell receptor beta chains presented below share a single source sample, sequenced in a study of beta chain features in type 1 diabetes. Expressed TCRB transcripts got sequenced, as all isolated RNA was reverse transcribed. This table comes from immunoSEQ multiplex PCR, and its TCRdb copy is limited to in-frame clones, with some not included. This sample has 900,000 or so clones; about 17% occur once, and the top ten carry 0.023%. The sequencing sample was made of naive CD4+ T cells from blood. These receptors came from a woman between 18 and 29 years old in good health.

The V call is TRBV7-9, the J call TRBJ2-5; possibly TRBD1 or TRBD2 for D (7 bases each). CDR1 SEHNR and CDR2 FQNEAQ come from the germline V gene (reference sequence). CDR3 length equals 15 residues. Deletions cut 4 bases from V and 5 bases from J, with 17 bases between. The CDR3 loop is CASSSMTGRGETQYF. In DNA form, the CDR3 reads TGTGCCAGCAGCTCCATGACAGGGAGGGGGGAGACCCAGTACTTC.

The V and J genes are TRBV20-1 and TRBJ2-1; tentative D call: TRBD2 (6 bases). CDR1 and CDR2 (germline): DFQATT, SNEGSKA (reference sequence). Trimming pared 3 bases from V and 12 bases from J, leaving 12 bases between. The CDR3 consists of 11 residues. CDR3 sequence (DNA): TGCAGTGCTAGTAGGGCGGGAATGCAGTTCTTC. It translates to CSASRAGMQFF.

This clone was picked up a small number of times. The chain employs TRBV7-8 and TRBJ2-5; D is possibly TRBD1 or TRBD2 (5 bases each). The V end was cut by 2 bases, the J end by 5 bases, with 12 bases between. Germline V CDR1 and CDR2: SGHVS, FQNEAQ. The CDR3 length is 14 residues. The CDR3 loop is CASSLRVGRETQYF. The CDR3 DNA reads TGTGCCAGCAGCTTACGGGTGGGACGGGAGACCCAGTACTTC.

Note on this clone: The identical CDR3 is also encoded by other nucleotide sequences in the sample. J is TRBJ2-1 and V is TRBV11-3; D is unresolved. CDR3 size: 11 residues. The germline CDR1 and CDR2 sequences are SGHNT and YENEEA. V lost 5 bases and J lost 9, with 8 bases in between. For the CDR3, the DNA is TGTGCCAGCAGCCTCGGCAGTGAGCAGTTCTTC. It codes for CASSLGSEQFF.

CDR3 DNA: TGCGCCAGCAGCTTGTCCCAGGTGGGCGAGCAGTACTTC. Translating it yields CASSLSQVGEQYF. The chain employs TRBV5-1 and TRBJ2-7; D remains unclear. The ends were cut back, 1 base at V and 6 bases at J, with 11 bases in the middle. Germline V gives CDR1 SGHRS, CDR2 YFSETQ. This CDR3 is 13 amino acids long.

This clone was seen only a few times. The J gene is TRBJ1-1, the V gene TRBV28, with D unresolved. This CDR3 spans 13 amino acids. Germline values: CDR1 MDHEN, CDR2 SYDVKM. The germline V and J ends were trimmed by 7 bases and 1 base, with 10 bases remaining between them. CDR3 coding DNA: TGTGCCAGCATCTCCTACACGAACACTGAAGCTTTCTTT. Its protein product is CASISYTNTEAFF.

This clone has a handful of counts. In nucleotides, the CDR3 is TGTGCCAGCAGGTCGACAGGGGATCCTGGCTACACCTTC. Translating gives CASRSTGDPGYTF. This rearrangement joins TRBV7-2 to TRBJ1-2; TRBD1 agrees at 8 bases. Germline lookup yields CDR1 SGHTA and CDR2 FQGNSA. The CDR3 has 13 amino acids. The V and J ends lost 6 bases and 7 bases, in that order; junction bases with no gene match: 7.

This clone was seen a few times. The V gene is TRBV11-2, the J gene TRBJ2-5, with D perhaps matching TRBD1 or TRBD2 (5 bases each). This CDR3 spans 14 amino acids. Between the trimmed V and J ends, which lost 1 base and 5 bases, there was a span of 11 bases. Germline CDR1 SGHAT, CDR2 FQNNGV. The CDR3, as DNA: TGTGCCAGCAGCTTAGCGGGACCTGGGGAGACCCAGTACTTC. Protein product: CASSLAGPGETQYF.

CDR3 nucleotide sequence: TGTGCCAGCAGCTTACTCGGACAAGCAACCTACGAGCAGTACTTC. It is translated as CASSLLGQATYEQYF. J is TRBJ2-7 and V is TRBV7-8; the D gene is possibly TRBD1 (5 bases). V was pared by 2 bases and J by 2 bases, with 13 bases between. Germline lookup yields CDR1 SGHVS and CDR2 FQNEAQ. The CDR3 has 15 amino acids.

Remarks on this clone: An end of the junction differs from the germline gene, which may be a read error. The CDR3: CASSESWNAEAFF. The CDR3 bases are TGTGCCAGCAGTGAAAGTTGGAACGCTGAAGCTTTCTTT. V and J are TRBV6-1 and TRBJ1-1; D is unclear. The V gene's germline CDR1 is MNHNS and CDR2 SASEGT. The CDR3 loop spans 13 amino acids.

This chain connects TRBV28 to TRBJ2-7; D perhaps matches TRBD1 (6 bases). The ends were cut back, 3 bases at V and 0 bases at J, with 12 bases in the middle. Germline CDR1 is MDHEN and CDR2 is SYDVKM. This CDR3 spans 15 amino acids. CDR3 nucleotides: TGTGCCAGCAGTTTGGGGGCAATACACTCCTACGAGCAGTACTTC. Protein product: CASSLGAIHSYEQYF. Together with reference TRBV28 and TRBJ2-7, the CDR3 gives the full variable domain: DVKVTQSSRYLVKRTGEKVFLECVQDMDHENMFWYRQDPGLGLRLIYFSYDVKMKEKGDIPEGYSVSREKKERFSLILESASTNQTSMYLCASSLGAIHSYEQYFGPGTRLTVT.

This clone was counted only a few times. This chain connects TRBV7-9 to TRBJ2-2, with D perhaps given as TRBD1 or TRBD2 (5 bases each). Trimming pared 2 bases from V and 4 bases from J, leaving 23 bases between. Germline V gene sequence: CDR1 SEHNR, CDR2 FQNEAQ (reference sequence). The CDR3 is 19 residues long. In nucleotides, the CDR3 is TGTGCCAGCAGCTTATCCTGGGGACCGTGGGCAGGGAGCACCGGGGAGCTGTTTTTT. Encoded protein: CASSLSWGPWAGSTGELFF.

V gene TRBV7-6 combines with J gene TRBJ2-5; D is ambiguous. Germline V gene sequence: CDR1 SGHVS, CDR2 FNYEAQ. There are 11 residues in the CDR3. Trimming removed 2 bases at V and 5 bases at J, with 3 bases between. CDR3 sequence: CASSLTETQYF. In nucleotides, the CDR3 is TGTGCCAGCAGCTTAACCGAGACCCAGTACTTC.

V gene TRBV7-2 combines with J gene TRBJ2-7; D may be TRBD2 (5 bases). This CDR3 has 15 amino acids. CDR1 is SGHTA and CDR2 is FQGNSA in the germline V gene. Trimming pared 5 bases from V and 3 bases from J, leaving 17 bases between. The CDR3 DNA reads TGTGCCAGCAGCCCTTTCGCGGGTACACTCTACGAGCAGTACTTC. Its protein is CASSPFAGTLYEQYF.

This rearrangement joins TRBV4-3 to TRBJ2-2; D is possibly TRBD1 (5 bases). The germline CDR1 and CDR2 sequences are LGHNA and YSLEER. Trimming took 0 bases from V and 4 from J, leaving 12 bases between them. The CDR3 extends over 16 amino acids. CDR3 bases: TGCGCCAGCAGCCAAGATCTACAGGAGAGCACCGGGGAGCTGTTTTTT. As protein: CASSQDLQESTGELFF.

The rearrangement joins TRBV11-3 to TRBJ2-6; TRBD1 matches 10 bases. CDR1 is SGHNT and CDR2 is YENEEA in the germline V gene. CDR3 length: 17 amino acids. V lost 5 bases, J lost 1 base, and 5 bases stayed unmatched. The CDR3 loop is CASSLGQGISGANVLTF. As DNA, the CDR3 is TGTGCCAGCAGCCTGGGACAGGGGATTTCTGGGGCCAACGTCCTGACTTTC.

The chain links TRBV6-5 to TRBJ2-1, with TRBD1 identical over 7 bases. Unmatched junction bases numbered 8, after V lost 4 bases and J lost 2 bases. The CDR3 has 16 residues. Germline V CDR1 and CDR2: MNHEY, SVGAGI. The CDR3 reads CASSSLARGTYNEQFF. The CDR3 coding sequence is TGTGCCAGCAGTTCCCTAGCCAGGGGGACCTACAATGAGCAGTTCTTC.

To note about this clone: An end of the junction differs from the germline gene, which may be a read error. V and J are TRBV7-9 and TRBJ2-1; TRBD2 agrees at 7 bases. CDR1 SEHNR and CDR2 FQNEAQ come from the germline V gene (reference sequence). The CDR3 has 16 residues. The CDR3 protein is CASSQVGLAEGNEQFF. Written as DNA, the CDR3 is TGCGCCAGCAGCCAAGTCGGGCTAGCGGAGGGCAATGAGCAGTTCTTC.